This entry describes one T cell receptor beta chain. Its cognate antigen has yet to be identified. Base qualities are not provided; no much larger clone lies one nucleotide away. This sample is drawn from a study of cytomegalovirus exposure and HLA in healthy donors (dated by TCRdb to about 2017). About the full investigation: According to a later analysis, the approximately 120 validation repertoires were produced on the same platform as the 666 repertoires of the first cohort. The study aimed to test whether cataloging public T cell receptors could reveal signatures of past pathogen exposure. Besides the first cohort of around 700 subjects, a separate validation cohort made up of 120 different subjects was used. To predict cytomegalovirus infection status, the study combined high-throughput TCR immunosequencing, statistical association of individual TCRs with disease status, and machine learning. Points the paper makes about the study in general: A later analysis had no HLA typing for the validation cohort, so co-occurrence there was scored across all 130 or so repertoires. Most TCR sequences were observed very rarely across donors, whereas some public TCRs were present in many individuals. A total of fewer than 200 TCR beta chains were listed by the study as associated with cytomegalovirus. The classifier was reported to diagnose cytomegalovirus status with high specificity and sensitivity in both the original cohort and the validation cohort. Three of the identified cytomegalovirus-associated TCR beta chains were confirmed in vitro to be specific for cytomegalovirus antigens. The authors suggested that the approach could potentially be extended to other disease states and immunological phenotypes. In a later analysis, TCRs clustered in the first cohort were found to also tend to co-occur in the roughly 120 validation repertoires, with 90% to 95% of cluster scores above 0.

Reading from cysteine to phenylalanine, the CDR3 counts 16 amino acids. This entry keeps only the CDR3 DNA: 48 bases, framed from base 1. According to the germline V gene, CDR1 reads SGHDN and CDR2 reads FVKESK. Trimming accounts for 3 bases at V and 2 bases at J, while the number of junction bases matched to no gene is 7. Donors formed part of the validation cohort, which comprised 120 subjects and was distinct from the first cohort of several hundred subjects. The library was obtained by the immunoSEQ multiplex PCR assay. The study's processing was this. A statistical classification framework was built for diagnosing cytomegalovirus status from the catalog of TCR beta chain sequences. TCRdb provides this immuneACCESS table in a form limited to in-frame rearrangements. Some clones are lacking; in checked studies, under half of them reflect an unresolved V gene, and why the rest are absent is not known. The D gene and trimming were derived from the DNA, and the V and J assignments and clone size from that table. The sample has under 250,000 clones on record, around nine tenths of them singletons. Of the sample, less than 3% is held by the ten largest clones.

The rearranged segments are TRBV14 and TRBJ1-2; TRBD1 agrees with 9 junctional bases. The TCR sequence derives from a man aged 18 to 35 in good health and CMV-seronegative. The sample taken for sequencing was PBMCs. The CDR3 protein is CASSHLTGTGNYGYTF. The sequenced DNA is TGTGCCAGCAGCCACCTAACCGGGACAGGGAACTATGGCTACACCTTC.